Reported below is one T cell receptor beta chain. Once RNA had been extracted, it was reverse transcribed into cDNA to act as the sequencing template. The table came from immunoSEQ multiplex PCR; TCRdb's copy has only in-frame clones and leaves some out. The sample consists of some 130,000 clones, under 60% of them appearing once. The sample comes from a study of CD8+ T cells in alopecia areata. Overall study: Administration of oral tofacitinib to treated patients was at 5 to 10 mg twice daily. Treatment ran 6 to 18 months, with 6 months of follow-up afterward.

Deletions cut 4 bases from V and 0 bases from J, with 10 bases between. Germline CDR1 SQVTM, CDR2 ANQGSEA. The CDR3 covers 14 residues. Separation by sorting yielded CD4+ and CD8+ T cells from PBMCs. The receptor was derived from a human donor with alopecia areata. The sample consisted of CD4+ T cells sorted from blood, taken at week 0. This rearrangement joins TRBV29-1 to TRBJ1-5; TRBD1 is a possible D gene (6 bases). CDR3 DNA sequence: TGCAGCGTTGTGTGGACAGATAGCAATCAGCCCCAGCATTTT. This sequence encodes CSVVWTDSNQPQHF.